The text below deals with one T cell receptor (beta chain). Using immunoSEQ multiplex PCR, the repertoire was profiled, and TCRdb retains in-frame clones only, with some absent. Of some 97,000 clones listed, roughly 90% are singletons. Trimming stripped 2 bases from V and 10 bases from J, with 9 bases between. The CDR3 contains 12 residues. Germline assignment: CDR1 SNHLY and CDR2 FYNNEI. This entry belongs to a study of blood T cell repertoires in COVID-19. Background on the study: Whether acute or convalescent, the COVID-19 samples came from the United States, Italy and Spain. PBMCs, B-cell-depleted T cells, or T cells provided the cDNA or gDNA that made up the material.

Sequencing was done on a sample of peripheral blood. The clonotype originates from a man aged 25-40 years in a cohort sampled during active COVID-19. The J gene is TRBJ2-1, the V gene TRBV2; no firm D call. The CDR3 is CASSEWQLEQFF. The CDR3 DNA follows: TGTGCCAGCAGTGAATGGCAACTAGAGCAGTTCTTC.